Here is one T cell receptor beta chain with its context. This clone's antigen is unknown. Base qualities are not provided; no much larger clone lies one nucleotide away. The data were taken from a study of blood T cell repertoires in COVID-19 (dated by TCRdb to 2020 to 2021). For the wider study: Samples covering the acute and convalescent phases of COVID-19 were provided by collaborators in the United States, Italy and Spain. Nearly every sample came with metadata listing a de-identified subject ID, COVID-19 status, age in years and sex. The prospective study material was composed of cDNA or gDNA derived from T cells, B-cell-depleted T cells, or PBMCs. A freely available public database, intended as a resource for researchers studying the immune response to SARS-CoV-2, is where the repertoires were released. Subjects who had been exposed to COVID-19, were actively infected with it, or had recovered from it provided the deeply sampled blood TCRbeta repertoires that made up the dataset. Where available, HLA class I and class II types were taken from metadata supplied by the sample provider and were not determined by assay-based typing. The samples were drawn from two sources: the first 160 participants of the ongoing ImmuneRACE study, and about 1,300 subjects contributed by 6 global collaborators.

Based on the germline V gene, the CDR1 and CDR2 sequences are SGDLS and YYNGEE. The CDR3 sequence holds 15 residues, the cysteine and phenylalanine included. Only CDR3 DNA is held: 45 bases, read in frame from base 1. V is reduced by 2 bases and J by 4 bases, leaving a spacing of 13 bases between them. Here is what the overall study found, with its caveats: The quantity of clinical and demographic metadata differed by source and by participant and was supplied without curation.

Collaborating institutions collected whole blood in K2EDTA tubes following their own protocols. For TCRbeta analysis, collaborators shipped samples in one of three forms: frozen whole blood, isolated PBMCs, or DNA extracted from either of those sample types. TCRbeta CDR3 regions were amplified from genomic DNA using the immunoSEQ Assay, a bias-controlled multiplex PCR. Per the source publication's procedure: Within the assay, amplification of reference gene primers was used to estimate how many nucleated cells each sample contained. To quantify the absolute abundance of each unique TCRbeta CDR3 rearrangement, sequence reads were collapsed and filtered. Productive Simpson clonality was computed per sample as the square root of Simpson's diversity index over productive rearrangements. TCRdb stores this immuneACCESS table with in-frame sequences only. Part of the clones is absent; in the studies checked, under half of the shortfall reflects unresolved V genes, and no reason is known for the rest. The V and J calls and clone size were taken over from that table, and D and trimming were inferred from the DNA. Across this sample there are approximately 140,000 clones, with around four fifths seen only once. The top ten clonotypes cover more than 1.5% of the sample.

The source of this sequence is a human donor in a cohort sampled during active COVID-19. This sequence uses TRBV9 and TRBJ1-3, with the D gene too uncertain to name. The specimen sequenced was peripheral blood. CDR3 loop: CASSVGPRKGNTIYF. The base sequence is TGTGCCAGCAGCGTGGGCCCCCGCAAAGGAAACACCATATATTTT. With the rest looked up from the reference TRBV9 and TRBJ1-3 genes rather than sequenced, the full variable domain is DSGVTQTPKHLITATGQRVTLRCSPRSGDLSVYWYQQSLDQGLQFLIQYYNGEERAKGNILERFSAQQFPDLHSELNLSSLELGDSALYFCASSVGPRKGNTIYFGEGSWLTVV.